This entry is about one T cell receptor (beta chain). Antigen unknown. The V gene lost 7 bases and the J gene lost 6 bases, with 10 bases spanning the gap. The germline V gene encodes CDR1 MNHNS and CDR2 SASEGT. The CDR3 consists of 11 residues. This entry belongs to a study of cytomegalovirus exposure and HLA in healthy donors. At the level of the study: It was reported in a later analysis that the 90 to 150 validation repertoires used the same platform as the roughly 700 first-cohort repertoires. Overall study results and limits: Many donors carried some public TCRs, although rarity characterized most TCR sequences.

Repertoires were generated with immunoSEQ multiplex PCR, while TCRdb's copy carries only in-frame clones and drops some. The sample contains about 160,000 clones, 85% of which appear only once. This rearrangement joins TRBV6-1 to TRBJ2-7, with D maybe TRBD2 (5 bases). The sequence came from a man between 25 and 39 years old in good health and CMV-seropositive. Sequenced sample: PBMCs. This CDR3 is CASKERGEQYF. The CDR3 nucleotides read TGTGCCAGCAAGGAACGGGGCGAGCAGTACTTC.